Below, 3 T cell receptor beta chains from the same sample are listed, as sequenced in a study of blood T cell repertoires in COVID-19. Produced via immunoSEQ multiplex PCR; TCRdb's table is partial and in-frame only. The sample includes under 45,000 clones, 75% to 90% of them seen just once. The sequenced material came from peripheral blood. The receptors were sampled from a middle-aged woman with acute or convalescent COVID-19.

This chain uses TRBV19 with TRBJ2-2; TRBD2 is a possible D gene (6 bases). V lost 4 bases and J lost 5, with 11 bases in between. CDR3 length: 14 residues. Per the germline V gene, CDR1 is LNHDA and CDR2 is SQIVND (reference sequence). CDR3 residues: CASSSTGGTGELFF. CDR3 nucleotide sequence: TGTGCCAGTAGTAGCACAGGAGGGACCGGGGAGCTGTTTTTT.

The chain carries TRBV7-6 and TRBJ1-3; TRBD1 matches 8 bases. With 5 bases clipped from V and 0 bases from J, the junction kept 12 bases outside the gene matches. Germline V gene data show CDR1 as SGHVS and CDR2 as FNYEAQ. The CDR3 totals 18 residues. CDR3 sequence reads: CASSALTGAFSSGNTIYF. CDR3 bases: TGTGCCAGCAGCGCTTTGACAGGGGCCTTTTCCTCTGGAAACACCATATATTTT.

The chain uses TRBV11-1 and TRBJ2-3; TRBD2 matches 9 bases. Trimming took 3 bases from V and 4 from J; bases not matched to a gene: 2. CDR1 and CDR2 from the germline V gene are SGHAT and FQDESV (reference sequence). This CDR3 has 14 residues. For the CDR3, the DNA is TGTGCCAGCAGCTTGGGACTAGCATCAGATACGCAGTATTTT. Translating it yields CASSLGLASDTQYF.